This entry lists 26 T cell receptor beta chains sequenced from one sample in a study of technical replicates of blood from a few donors. Data came from immunoSEQ multiplex PCR; TCRdb stores just in-frame clones and leaves some out. The sample carries about 93,000 clones, approximately 95% recorded once. Sequenced material: T cells isolated from PBMCs. These receptors came from a human donor in good health.

The chain employs TRBV7-2 and TRBJ1-2; a possible D gene is TRBD1 (5 bases). The V gene lost 1 base and the J gene lost 8 bases, with 17 bases spanning the gap. From germline, CDR1 is SGHTA and CDR2 FQGNSA. The CDR3 runs to 15 residues. CDR3 region: CASSLGVGQGGGYTF. The CDR3 region has the DNA TGTGCCAGCAGCTTAGGAGTGGGGCAGGGTGGAGGCTACACCTTC.

The V gene is TRBV5-1, the J gene TRBJ2-1, with TRBD2 matching over 7 bases. V lost 4 bases to trimming and J lost 3 bases; unmatched junction nucleotides: 7. CDR1 and CDR2 from the germline V gene are SGHRS and YFSETQ. The CDR3 consists of 15 residues. CDR3 protein: CASSPVAGGYNEQFF. CDR3 DNA: TGCGCCAGCAGCCCGGTAGCGGGTGGCTACAATGAGCAGTTCTTC.

V is TRBV5-4 and J is TRBJ1-1; 7 bases are shared with TRBD1. This CDR3 has 15 residues. J lost 1 base, V lost 4 bases, and 7 bases had no gene match. CDR1 SGHNT and CDR2 YYREEE come from the germline V gene (reference sequence). The CDR3 nucleotides read TGTGCCAGCAGCCGACAGGGAATGGGGAACACTGAAGCTTTCTTT. Translating gives CASSRQGMGNTEAFF. The full variable domain, rest sourced from reference TRBV5-4 and TRBJ1-1, is ETGVTQSPTHLIKTRGQQVTLRCSSQSGHNTVSWYQQALGQGPQFIFQYYREEENGRGNFPPRFSGLQFPNYSSELNVNALELDDSALYLCASSRQGMGNTEAFFGQGTRLTVV.

This clone was recorded once. This sequence joins TRBV29-1 and TRBJ2-3, with TRBD2 identical over 8 bases. The V gene's germline CDR1 is SQVTM and CDR2 ANQGSEA. Germline trimming cut 8 bases from V and 0 bases from J; bases unmatched to any gene: 4. The CDR3 has 13 residues. The CDR3 DNA reads as TGCAGCTTTGCTAGCGGGAGCACAGATACGCAGTATTTT. This translates into CSFASGSTDTQYF.

The gene calls are TRBV20-1 and TRBJ2-2; D call uncertain. The V gene's germline CDR1 is DFQATT and CDR2 SNEGSKA (reference sequence). The V end was cut by 3 bases, the J end by 4 bases, with 3 bases between. This CDR3 has 11 amino acids. CDR3 amino acids: CSARSTGELFF. The CDR3 DNA follows: TGCAGTGCTAGGAGCACCGGGGAGCTGTTTTTT.

The gene calls are TRBV7-3 and TRBJ2-1; D uncertain. The CDR3 is 12 residues long. V was cut by 5 bases and J by 10 bases, with 12 bases left in between. The germline gives CDR1 SGHTA, CDR2 FQGTGA. The CDR3 bases are TGTGCCAGCAGCCCCCCTAGTAACGAGCAGTTCTTC. It is translated as CASSPPSNEQFF.

CDR3 amino acids: CASSIGEYEQYF. The CDR3 bases are TGTGCCAGCAGCATCGGGGAGTACGAGCAGTACTTC. The V and J genes are TRBV7-2 and TRBJ2-7; D may be TRBD2 (5 bases). Between the trimmed V and J ends, which lost 5 bases and 4 bases, there was a span of 9 bases. The CDR3 has 12 amino acids. Germline CDR1 SGHTA, CDR2 FQGNSA.

The chain employs TRBV27 and TRBJ2-3, with 12 bases matching TRBD2. Per the germline V gene, CDR1 is MNHEY and CDR2 is SMNVEV (reference sequence). V lost 0 bases and J lost 6; bases outside the gene matches: 1. CDR3 length equals 15 residues. The CDR3 sequence is CASSLSTSGRDTQYF. The CDR3 bases are TGTGCCAGCAGTTTATCAACTAGCGGGAGGGATACGCAGTATTTT.

This clone has more than one count but fewer than ten. CDR3 sequence: CSASRAGELFF. In DNA, the CDR3 is TGCAGTGCTAGTCGGGCCGGGGAGCTGTTTTTT. The chain couples TRBV20-1 to TRBJ2-2; D unresolved. V was pared by 3 bases and J by 6 bases, with 5 bases between. The CDR3 covers 11 residues. In germline, CDR1 is DFQATT, CDR2 SNEGSKA (reference sequence).

Here the CDR3 DNA reads TGCGCCAGCAGCCCCGGACTAGCGGGGGCCTTGGAGCAGTACTTC. The encoded protein is CASSPGLAGALEQYF. The chain combines TRBV5-1 with TRBJ2-7, with 13 bases that match TRBD2. The CDR3 covers 15 residues. The V gene's germline CDR1 is SGHRS and CDR2 YFSETQ. With 4 bases clipped from V and 7 bases from J, the junction kept 8 bases outside the gene matches.

This chain joins TRBV28 and TRBJ2-6; D ambiguous. Trimming cost V 4 bases and J 1 base, with 11 bases left between them. The CDR3 totals 16 residues. The germline V gene encodes CDR1 MDHEN and CDR2 SYDVKM. CDR3 region: CASSSIRVSGANVLTF. DNA for the CDR3: TGTGCCAGCAGTTCGATTCGGGTGTCTGGGGCCAACGTCCTGACTTTC.

CDR3 coding DNA: TGTGCCAGTAGCCCCGGGACAGGGAGCACAGATACGCAGTATTTT. As protein: CASSPGTGSTDTQYF. V and J are TRBV19 and TRBJ2-3, with TRBD1 identical over 9 bases. The CDR3 length is 15 residues. Losses at the gene ends were 6 bases for V and 0 bases for J; bases not matched to a gene: 4. Germline V gene lookup returns CDR1 LNHDA and CDR2 SQIVND (reference sequence).

The genes are TRBV14 and TRBJ2-2; maybe TRBD1 (6 bases). The CDR3 covers 16 residues. The ends were cut back, 0 bases at V and 7 bases at J, with 15 bases in the middle. Germline CDR1 is SGHDN and CDR2 is FVKESK. The CDR3 sequence is CASSQDAGVTGGELFF. In nucleotides, the CDR3 is TGTGCCAGCAGCCAAGATGCAGGGGTTACCGGCGGGGAGCTGTTTTTT.

The CDR3 sequence is CASTPLAWLTFGYTF. In DNA form, the CDR3 reads TGTGCCAGCACCCCATTGGCCTGGTTAACCTTCGGCTACACCTTC. The V call is TRBV11-3, the J call TRBJ1-2; D is undetermined. V was pared by 7 bases and J by 8 bases, with 23 bases between. The CDR3 runs 15 residues. Germline CDR1 reads SGHNT; CDR2 reads YENEEA.

The CDR3 nucleotides read TGTGCCAGCAGCTTTCTAGCGGGAGGGCCCGATGAGCAGTTCTTC. It translates to CASSFLAGGPDEQFF. The chain links TRBV7-8 to TRBJ2-1; 12 nucleotides match TRBD2. The V and J ends lost 3 bases and 8 bases, in that order; junction bases with no gene match: 5. CDR3 length: 15 residues. From germline, CDR1 is SGHVS and CDR2 FQNEAQ. Full variable domain (outside the CDR3, taken from reference TRBV7-8 and TRBJ2-1): GAGVSQSPRYKVAKRGQDVALRCDPISGHVSLFWYQQALGQGPEFLTYFQNEAQLDKSGLPSDRFFAERPEGSVSTLKIQRTQQEDSAVYLCASSFLAGGPDEQFFGPGTRLTVL.

This rearrangement joins TRBV7-2 to TRBJ2-7, with 12 bases fitting TRBD2. Trimming removed 5 bases from V and 7 bases from J; junction bases left unmatched: 9. This CDR3 comprises 15 residues. Germline V gene lookup returns CDR1 SGHTA and CDR2 FQGNSA. The CDR3 coding sequence is TGTGCCAGCAGCCCGAGACTAGCGGGAGCGTCAGAGCAGTACTTC. Protein product: CASSPRLAGASEQYF.

DNA of the CDR3: TGTGCCAGCAGCCTCTCCCCCAGGGGTGAAGAAAAACTGTTTTTT. This codes for CASSLSPRGEEKLFF. This sequence joins TRBV7-9 and TRBJ1-4; tentative D call: TRBD1 (6 bases). Germline V lookup: CDR1 SEHNR, CDR2 FQNEAQ (reference sequence). The length of the CDR3 is 15 residues. Trimming removed 5 bases at V and 8 bases at J, with 18 bases between.

The chain links TRBV28 to TRBJ2-1; 8 bases are a match to TRBD2. Germline CDR1 and CDR2: MDHEN and SYDVKM. CDR3 size: 16 residues. V lost 4 bases, J lost 5 bases, and 10 bases stayed unmatched. CDR3 nucleotides: TGTGCCAGCAGTTCCCTGACTAGCGCACGAAACAATGAGCAGTTCTTC. Protein sequence: CASSSLTSARNNEQFF.

This chain connects TRBV6-4 to TRBJ2-7, with TRBD2 identical over 11 bases. V lost 4 bases and J lost 2; bases outside the gene matches: 7. The CDR3 extends over 16 amino acids. The germline gives CDR1 MRHNA, CDR2 SNTAGT. The CDR3 loop is CASSGELAGETYEQYF. The CDR3 nucleotides are TGTGCCAGCAGTGGAGAACTAGCGGGAGAGACCTACGAGCAGTACTTC.

CDR3 DNA: TGTGCCAGCAGCTTCCGCGGGGGTTCACCCCTCCACTTT. Encoded protein: CASSFRGGSPLHF. The rearrangement joins TRBV5-8 to TRBJ1-6, with a tentative D call TRBD1 (5 bases). This CDR3 comprises 13 residues. Looked up from germline, CDR1 is SGHTS and CDR2 is YDEGEE. V lost 2 bases and J 9 bases, leaving 9 bases between the germline ends.

The V gene is TRBV6-5, the J gene TRBJ2-7, with a possible D match to TRBD1 (6 bases). The germline CDR1 and CDR2 sequences are MNHEY and SVGAGI. V lost 5 bases and J lost 1, with 12 bases in between. CDR3 length: 14 residues. CDR3 coding DNA: TGTGCCAGCAGTCCCCGGACAGAATCCTACGAGCAGTACTTC. Its protein product is CASSPRTESYEQYF.

The chain uses TRBV10-2 and TRBJ2-3, with D uncertain. CDR1 is WSHSY and CDR2 is SAAADI in the germline V gene. CDR3 length: 14 amino acids. The ends were cut back, 4 bases at V and 1 base at J, with 9 bases in the middle. Written as DNA, the CDR3 is TGCGCCAGCAGTGGTCACTTCGGCACAGATACGCAGTATTTT. Its protein product is CASSGHFGTDTQYF.

The CDR3 here is CASSQVVAGSSNEQFF. The CDR3 region has the DNA TGCGCCAGCAGCCAAGTAGTAGCGGGGAGCTCCAATGAGCAGTTCTTC. The chain recombines TRBV4-1 with TRBJ2-1; 8 bases fit TRBD2. Germline-derived CDR1 and CDR2 are MGHRA and YSYEKL. The CDR3 extends over 16 amino acids. Trimming removed 1 base from V and 6 bases from J; junction bases left unmatched: 8.

This sequence joins TRBV7-2 and TRBJ2-1; D is perhaps TRBD2 (7 bases). The CDR3 runs to 15 residues. The V gene's germline CDR1 is SGHTA and CDR2 FQGNSA. Trimming took off 3 bases at V and 3 bases at J, with 12 bases between the two ends. CDR3 coding DNA: TGTGCCAGCAGCTTCGGACTAGGGGGCTACAATGAGCAGTTCTTC. Translation: CASSFGLGGYNEQFF.

The chain uses TRBV2 and TRBJ2-4, with 7 nucleotides matching TRBD1. CDR1 SNHLY and CDR2 FYNNEI come from the germline V gene. The CDR3 consists of 14 residues. J gave up 7 bases and V 3 bases, and 6 bases lay outside the gene matches. The CDR3 DNA reads as TGTGCCAGCAGTGATCGGACAGGCGGGAACATTCAGTACTTC. It codes for CASSDRTGGNIQYF.

The chain recombines TRBV6-1 with TRBJ2-5; 7 bases are a match to TRBD1. The CDR3 is 15 residues long. Trimming at V came to 2 bases and at J to 1 base, leaving 4 bases not matched to a gene. CDR1 and CDR2 (germline): MNHNS, SASEGT. The CDR3 sequence is CASSEIGGGQETQYF. In DNA, the CDR3 is TGTGCCAGCAGTGAAATAGGGGGCGGCCAAGAGACCCAGTACTTC.